The T cell receptor beta chain under discussion was sequenced for a study of T cells in Graves' hyperthyroidism and ophthalmopathy (dated by TCRdb to the late 2010s). Notes on the research overall: Peripheral blood was sampled at the time of initial diagnosis, prior to any treatment. Whether ophthalmopathy could be predicted prospectively was tested in an independent validation cohort made up of some 20 hyperthyroidism patients plus 17 patients who later progressed to ophthalmopathy. For training and testing, the 100 or so patients in the discovery cohort were randomly divided in a 7:3 ratio. Following sampling, methimazole starting at 30 mg daily was given to hyperthyroidism patients, and high-dose intravenous methylprednisolone was given to ophthalmopathy patients. The paper describes TCR Vbeta CDR3 sequencing of 120 to 150 peripheral blood samples, made up of around 41 ophthalmopathy patients, roughly 80 hyperthyroidism patients and 17 progressor patients. The study also compared thyroid tissue and blood T-cell repertoires from five or six Graves' hyperthyroidism patients. A discovery cohort of about 100 patients, about 40 with Graves' ophthalmopathy and approximately 55 with stable Graves' hyperthyroidism, was used to find distinguishing TCR V-J signatures. The paper's findings and limits, for the study overall: In validation, progression to ophthalmopathy was predicted by the model with 65% to 71% sensitivity and around 75% specificity, a median of roughly six months before onset. Most expanded thyroid clonotypes (frequency above 0.001) were also detected in blood, a finding suggesting that blood repertoires may reflect thyroid immune responses. Sample size was not statistically predetermined, and blinding of investigators to group allocation was not performed. In cross-validation, a model built on a 13 V-J signature told ophthalmopathy apart from stable hyperthyroidism with less than 90% sensitivity and about 81% specificity, and in testing the same model reached 80%/75%.

A patient counted as having stable Graves' hyperthyroidism if no progression to ophthalmopathy occurred over 18 months of follow-up. The hyperthyroidism patients were between 18 and 65 years old and newly diagnosed, with a disease duration of less than 2 months. Patients with uncontrolled infections, other autoimmune diseases, pregnancy or lactation were excluded. Diagnoses relied on clinical symptoms, serum thyroxine and TRAb, thyroid ultrasound and orbital computed tomography. PBMCs were isolated from 10 ml of fresh peripheral blood by Ficoll-Paque density gradient centrifugation. Total RNA was extracted using Trizol reagent, and RNA quality was assessed on an Agilent 2100 Bioanalyzer. The TCR beta CDR3 regions were amplified from RNA transcripts. A first-round RT-PCR of the TCR CDR3 used the HTBI primer set with the Qiagen OneStep RT-PCR kit. Libraries were constructed in a second round of multiplex PCR, after which size selection and purification were performed. The libraries were sequenced on an Illumina HiSeq2000 using paired-end 100 bp reads. As for the original processing: Raw data were processed with SOAPnuke, discarding reads with adapters, uncalled bases, mean Phred below 15, or no exact constant-primer or identifier match. High-quality paired reads were merged with COPE v1.2.5, and unique nucleotide sequences were defined as clonotypes. MiTCR v1.1 was used to align clonotypes to the IMGT TRBV, TRBD and TRBJ reference segments. The analysis was restricted to V-J combinations with a frequency above 0.0001, which together covered 99% to 99.2% of the repertoires. A TCS score was defined as the ratio between F50 (clonal expansion) and ExV (chaos), using BLOSUM62-based TCRdist between CDR3 peptides within each V-J. Welch's t-statistics and random forest reduced 514 V-J features to under 15, which were used in a naive Bayes classifier (R e1071). The raw public data were reprocessed by TCRdb itself: fastp quality trimming at Q25, MiXCR clonotype calling, in-frame beta chains only. Merged by CDR3 protein, the rows form single entries marked with the most common genes and DNA. The authors' filters were not applied to this entry. The sample contains 460,000 or so distinct CDR3 sequences, approximately 15% of them found a single time. Around 17% of the sample rests with the top ten.

This clonotype occurred many times. Its specific antigen is unknown. One base away there is no much larger clone; base qualities are not given. The CDR3 has 13 amino acids, counting the end cysteine and phenylalanine. The only DNA kept is the CDR3, 39 bases in frame from the first base. The junction carries 14 bases between V and J, which are trimmed by 6 bases and 6 bases respectively. The receptor was derived from a woman aged 18-35 years with Graves' hyperthyroidism. The specimen was blood. The V and J segments used are TRBV12-3 or TRBV12-4 and TRBJ1-2; the D segment could be TRBD1, given 5 matching bases. CDR3 sequence: CASRSRERNGYTF. The nucleotide sequence reads as follows: TGTGCCAGCAGGAGCAGGGAACGGAATGGCTACACCTTC.